This TCR beta chain is drawn from a study of CD8 T cells in Susac syndrome. Study-level points and caveats: The CD4+ T cell repertoires in Susac syndrome were not clonally expanded.

As concerns this clonotype: Its antigen is currently unknown.

RNA amounts of 0.5 to 1 ug underwent reverse transcription with random hexamers. TCRdb re-analysed the immunoSEQ multiplex PCR reads in MiXCR, keeping a single row per CDR3 protein. The sample includes over 130,000 distinct CDR3 sequences, around 93% of them seen just once. The sample taken for sequencing was CD4+ T cells from PBMCs. The receptor comes from a human donor with Susac syndrome.

CDR3 residues: CASSASPPGRPETQYF. In DNA, the CDR3 is TGTGCCAGCAGCGCCAGTCCCCCGGGGCGGCCAGAGACCCAGTACTTC. The chain recombines TRBV9 with TRBJ2-5, with D perhaps given as TRBD1 or TRBD2 (5 bases each). This CDR3 has 16 amino acids. V shed 3 bases and J shed 4 bases, with 19 bases lying between them. Germline-derived CDR1 and CDR2 are SGDLS and YYNGEE.